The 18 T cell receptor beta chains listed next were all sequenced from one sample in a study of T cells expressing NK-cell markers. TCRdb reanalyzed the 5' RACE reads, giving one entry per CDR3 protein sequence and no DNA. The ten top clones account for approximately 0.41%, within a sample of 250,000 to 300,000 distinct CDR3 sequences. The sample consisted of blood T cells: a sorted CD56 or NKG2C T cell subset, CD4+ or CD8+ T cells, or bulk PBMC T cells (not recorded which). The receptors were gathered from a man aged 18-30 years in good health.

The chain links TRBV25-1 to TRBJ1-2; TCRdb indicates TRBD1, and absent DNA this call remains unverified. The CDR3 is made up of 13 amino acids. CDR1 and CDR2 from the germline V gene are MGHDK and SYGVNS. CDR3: CASSAGKNYGYTF.

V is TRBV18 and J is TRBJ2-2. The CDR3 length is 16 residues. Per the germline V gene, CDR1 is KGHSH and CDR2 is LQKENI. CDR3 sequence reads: CASSPLRPRDTGELFF. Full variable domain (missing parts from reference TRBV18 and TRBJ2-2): NAGVMQNPRHLVRRRGQEARLRCSPMKGHSHVYWYRQLPEEGLKFMVYLQKENIIDESGMPKERFSAEFPKEGPSILRIQQVVRGDSAAYFCASSPLRPRDTGELFFGEGSRLTVL.

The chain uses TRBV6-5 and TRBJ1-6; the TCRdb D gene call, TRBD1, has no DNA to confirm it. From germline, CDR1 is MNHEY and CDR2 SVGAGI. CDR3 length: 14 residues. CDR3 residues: CASSYGTGGSPLHF.

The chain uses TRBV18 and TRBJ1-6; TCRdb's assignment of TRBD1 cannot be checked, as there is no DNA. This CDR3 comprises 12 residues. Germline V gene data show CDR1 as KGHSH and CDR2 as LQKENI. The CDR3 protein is CATSQGSSPLHF. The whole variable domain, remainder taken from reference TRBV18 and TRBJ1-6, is NAGVMQNPRHLVRRRGQEARLRCSPMKGHSHVYWYRQLPEEGLKFMVYLQKENIIDESGMPKERFSAEFPKEGPSILRIQQVVRGDSAAYFCATSQGSSPLHFGNGTRLTVT.

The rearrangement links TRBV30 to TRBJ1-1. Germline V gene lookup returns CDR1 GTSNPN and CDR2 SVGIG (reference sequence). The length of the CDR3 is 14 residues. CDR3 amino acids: CAWRPNGGNTEAFF.

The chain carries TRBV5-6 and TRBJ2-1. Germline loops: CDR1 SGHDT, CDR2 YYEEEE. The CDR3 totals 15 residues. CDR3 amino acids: CASSLVEVPYNEQFF.

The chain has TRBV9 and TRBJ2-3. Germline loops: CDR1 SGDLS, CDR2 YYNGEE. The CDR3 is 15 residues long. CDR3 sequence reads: CASSVLDGRTDTQYF.

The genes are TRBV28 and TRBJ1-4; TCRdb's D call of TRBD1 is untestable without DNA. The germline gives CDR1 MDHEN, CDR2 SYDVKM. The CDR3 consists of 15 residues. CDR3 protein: CASSGQGEGNEKLFF.

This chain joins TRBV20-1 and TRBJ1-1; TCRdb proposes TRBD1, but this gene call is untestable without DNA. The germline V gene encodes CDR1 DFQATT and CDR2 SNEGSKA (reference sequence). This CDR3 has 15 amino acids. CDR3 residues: CSARDTGVGWTEAFF.

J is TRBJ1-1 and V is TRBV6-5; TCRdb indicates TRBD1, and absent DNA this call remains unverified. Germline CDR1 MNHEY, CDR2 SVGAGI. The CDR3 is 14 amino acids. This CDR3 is CASRPGGLITEAFF.

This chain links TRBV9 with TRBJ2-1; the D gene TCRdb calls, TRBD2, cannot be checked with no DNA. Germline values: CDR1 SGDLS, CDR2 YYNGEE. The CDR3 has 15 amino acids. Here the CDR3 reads CASSVAPSGVNEQFF.

CDR3 residues: CSVEATGSSYEQYF. This chain uses TRBV29-1 with TRBJ2-7. CDR3 size: 14 residues. The germline V gene encodes CDR1 SQVTM and CDR2 ANQGSEA.

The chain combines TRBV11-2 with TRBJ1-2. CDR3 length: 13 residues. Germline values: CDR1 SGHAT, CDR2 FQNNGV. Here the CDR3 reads CASSVDPNYGYTF.

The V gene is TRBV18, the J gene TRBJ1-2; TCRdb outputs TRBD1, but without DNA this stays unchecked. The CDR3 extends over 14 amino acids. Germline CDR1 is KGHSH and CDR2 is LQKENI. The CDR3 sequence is CASSPQQGGGGYTF. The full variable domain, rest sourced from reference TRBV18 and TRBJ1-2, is NAGVMQNPRHLVRRRGQEARLRCSPMKGHSHVYWYRQLPEEGLKFMVYLQKENIIDESGMPKERFSAEFPKEGPSILRIQQVVRGDSAAYFCASSPQQGGGGYTFGSGTRLTVV.

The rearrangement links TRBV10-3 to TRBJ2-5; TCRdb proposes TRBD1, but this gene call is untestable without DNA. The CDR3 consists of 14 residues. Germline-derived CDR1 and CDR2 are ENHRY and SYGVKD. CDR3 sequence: CATRDAKREETQYF.

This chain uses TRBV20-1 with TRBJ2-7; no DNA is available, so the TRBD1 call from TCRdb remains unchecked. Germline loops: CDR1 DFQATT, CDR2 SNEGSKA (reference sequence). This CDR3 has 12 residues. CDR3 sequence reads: CSARGVPNEQYF.

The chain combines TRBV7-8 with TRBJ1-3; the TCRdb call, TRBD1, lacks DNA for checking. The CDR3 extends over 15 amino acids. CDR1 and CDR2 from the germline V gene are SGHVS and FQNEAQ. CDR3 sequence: CASSTQGRAGNTIYF.

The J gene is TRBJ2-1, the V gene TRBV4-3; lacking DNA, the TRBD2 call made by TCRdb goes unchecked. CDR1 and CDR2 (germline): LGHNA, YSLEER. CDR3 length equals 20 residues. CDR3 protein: CASSQALPSISGSSYNEQFF.